The text below deals with one T cell receptor beta chain. This record belongs to a study of blood T cell repertoires in COVID-19. As for the study in general: COVID-19 samples from acute and convalescent phases originated in the United States, Italy and Spain.

Clones were sequenced by immunoSEQ multiplex PCR, and TCRdb holds only the in-frame ones, with some missing. The sample gives around 110,000 clones, less than 90% of which show up once; over 4% is in the top ten. The germline V and J ends were trimmed by 4 bases and 6 bases, with 14 bases remaining between them. The CDR3 is 14 amino acids. Per germline, CDR1 KGHSH and CDR2 LQKENI. The clonotype comes from a human donor in a cohort sampled during active COVID-19. The chain carries TRBV18 and TRBJ2-3; maybe TRBD1 (6 bases). The source material was peripheral blood. CDR3 amino acids: CASSRSQRGDTQYF. DNA for the CDR3: TGTGCCAGCTCACGATCACAAAGGGGGGATACGCAGTATTTT.